The T cell receptor (beta chain) described here comes from a study of T cells in Graves' hyperthyroidism and ophthalmopathy. Study in general: Peripheral blood was drawn at first diagnosis, prior to all treatment.

Study outcomes and limitations: Blood also held most thyroid clonotypes expanded beyond 0.001.

Regions amplified from RNA transcripts were the TCR beta CDR3 regions. An initial round of RT-PCR targeting the TCR CDR3 relied on the HTBI primer set. TCRdb called the multiplex PCR reads again in MiXCR, with one record for every CDR3 protein. In the table there are about 210,000 distinct CDR3 sequences, more than 15% of which are singletons. Diagnoses used clinical symptoms, serum thyroxine and TRAb, thyroid ultrasound and orbital computed tomography. Concerning this clonotype itself: Its antigen is not known.

The CDR3 loop spans 13 amino acids. V lost 6 bases and J 0 bases, leaving 8 bases between the germline ends. The germline V gene has CDR1 MDHEN and CDR2 SYDVKM. This receptor was identified in a man between 45 and 60 years old with Graves' hyperthyroidism. The chain employs TRBV28 and TRBJ1-2; D remains unclear. Sequencing was carried out using blood. The CDR3 region has the DNA TGTGCCAGCAGGGTTTCCTCTAACTATGGCTACACCTTC. Residues: CASRVSSNYGYTF.